These T cell receptor beta chains were read from a single sample in a study of blood T cell repertoires in COVID-19. Generated by immunoSEQ multiplex PCR, the TCRdb table keeps only in-frame clones and is missing some. Counted here are roughly 100,000 clones, about 91% occurring once; the ten biggest clones make up about 3.9%. Sequencing input: peripheral blood. All receptors derive from a man younger than 35 with acute or convalescent COVID-19. The CDR3 runs from the conserved cysteine through the conserved F or W. The D gene is left open where the match is weak. A row's size may be missing; if present it is once, few, many or a size class.

V: TRBV6-5
J: TRBJ1-2
length: 13
size: .
D: .
DNA: TGTGCCAGCAGACAGGGAAATAACTATGGCTACACCTTC
CDR3: CASRQGNNYGYTF

V: TRBV5-5
J: TRBJ2-7
length: 11
size: .
D: .
DNA: TGTGCCAGCAGCCGGGGCTACGAGCAGTACTTC
CDR3: CASSRGYEQYF

V: TRBV6-5
J: TRBJ1-5
length: 15
size: .
D: .
DNA: TGTGCCAGCAGGGCAGGAATGGACTCCAATCAGCCCCAGCATTTT
CDR3: CASRAGMDSNQPQHF

V: TRBV24-1
J: TRBJ1-2
length: 14
size: .
D: .
DNA: TGTGCCACCAGTGATTTCTCCGGGTACGGTGGCTACACCTTC
CDR3: CATSDFSGYGGYTF

V: TRBV24-1
J: TRBJ2-5
length: 16
size: .
D: TRBD1
DNA: TGTGCCACCAGGGCCTCCGGGACAGGGAGTCAAGAGACCCAGTACTTC
CDR3: CATRASGTGSQETQYF

V: TRBV14
J: TRBJ1-1
length: 15
size: .
D: TRBD1
DNA: TGTGCCAGCAGCCGCCTAGACAGGGGGAACACTGAAGCTTTCTTT
CDR3: CASSRLDRGNTEAFF

V: TRBV4-1
J: TRBJ2-7
length: 15
size: .
D: TRBD1
DNA: TGCGCCAGCAGCCAGGACAGGGTCACGACCTACGAGCAGTACTTC
CDR3: CASSQDRVTTYEQYF

V: TRBV24-1
J: TRBJ1-6
length: 13
size: .
D: TRBD1
DNA: TGTGCCACCAGTGACCGACAGGGCTCACCCCTCCACTTT
CDR3: CATSDRQGSPLHF

V: TRBV19
J: TRBJ1-3
length: 14
size: few
D: .
DNA: TGTGCCAGTAAATCGACAGCCTCTGGAAACACCATATATTTT
CDR3: CASKSTASGNTIYF

V: TRBV19
J: TRBJ2-1
length: 14
size: .
D: TRBD2
DNA: TGTGCCTCGGATGGACTAGCGGGGGTCAATGAGCAGTTCTTC
CDR3: CASDGLAGVNEQFF

V: TRBV27
J: TRBJ2-7
length: 13
size: .
D: TRBD1
DNA: TGTGCCAGCTCCCGGACAGGTACCTACGAGCAGTACTTC
CDR3: CASSRTGTYEQYF

V: TRBV30
J: TRBJ1-1
length: 11
size: .
D: .
DNA: TGTGCCTGGACACTCGACACTGAAGCTTTCTTT
CDR3: CAWTLDTEAFF

V: TRBV29-1
J: TRBJ1-4
length: 14
size: .
D: TRBD1
DNA: TGCAGCGTTTTCCTCGGACAGGGGAGTGAAAAACTGTTTTTT
CDR3: CSVFLGQGSEKLFF

V: TRBV6-4
J: TRBJ1-6
length: 16
size: .
D: TRBD1
DNA: TGTGCCAGCAGTTCCACATACGACAGGGCTAATTCACCCCTCCACTTT
CDR3: CASSSTYDRANSPLHF

V: TRBV4-2
J: TRBJ2-3
length: 20
size: .
D: TRBD2
DNA: TGTGCCAGCAGCCACCGAACGGCTAGCGGGGGGGCCTCTAGCACAGATACGCAGTATTTT
CDR3: CASSHRTASGGASSTDTQYF

V: TRBV19
J: TRBJ2-2
length: 16
size: .
D: .
DNA: TGTGCCAGTAGTGACCCCGGGACATTGAACACCGGGGAGCTGTTTTTT
CDR3: CASSDPGTLNTGELFF

V: TRBV9
J: TRBJ1-2
length: 14
size: once
D: .
DNA: TGTGCCAGCAGCGTAGCGGTAACTAACTATGGCTACACCTTC
CDR3: CASSVAVTNYGYTF

V: TRBV4-2
J: TRBJ1-2
length: 15
size: .
D: .
DNA: TGTGCCAGCAGCCAAGGTATAACAGGGACCTATGGCTACACCTTC
CDR3: CASSQGITGTYGYTF

V: TRBV5-6
J: TRBJ2-1
length: 18
size: .
D: .
DNA: TGTGCCAGCAGCTTGGGTGGGAGCGGAGGACTCTCACGCTATGAGCAGTTCTTC
CDR3: CASSLGGSGGLSRYEQFF

V: TRBV7-9
J: TRBJ1-2
length: 14
size: .
D: .
DNA: TGTGCCAGCAGCTTAGGTGTCCGCCCCGGTGGCTACACCTTC
CDR3: CASSLGVRPGGYTF

V: TRBV29-1
J: TRBJ2-2
length: 14
size: .
D: .
DNA: TGCAGCGTTGAGGGGGGGGCGTCCACCGGGGAGCTGTTTTTT
CDR3: CSVEGGASTGELFF

V: TRBV2
J: TRBJ1-1
length: 15
size: .
D: TRBD1
DNA: TGTGCCAGCAGGCACCCGGGACAGCTGAACACTGAAGCTTTCTTT
CDR3: CASRHPGQLNTEAFF

V: TRBV19
J: TRBJ1-2
length: 15
size: .
D: .
DNA: TGTGCCAGTAGTATCGGCCCTGGGGCAGTTTATGGCTACACCTTC
CDR3: CASSIGPGAVYGYTF

V: TRBV25-1
J: TRBJ2-3
length: 16
size: .
D: .
DNA: TGTGCCAGCAGTGATCCCCTCCAGGGCAGCACAGATACGCAGTATTTT
CDR3: CASSDPLQGSTDTQYF

V: TRBV14
J: TRBJ2-5
length: 17
size: .
D: TRBD2
DNA: TGTGCCAGCAGCCAGCTACTCGTAGCGGGAGGGCGGCAGACCCAGTACTTC
CDR3: CASSQLLVAGGRQTQYF

V: TRBV6-6
J: TRBJ2-5
length: 12
size: .
D: .
DNA: TGTGCCACTTCGGGGGAAGGTGAGACCCAGTACTTC
CDR3: CATSGEGETQYF

V: TRBV7-9
J: TRBJ2-3
length: 12
size: .
D: .
DNA: TGTGCCAGCAGCTCTCAGGGGTATACGCAGTATTTT
CDR3: CASSSQGYTQYF

V: TRBV10-1
J: TRBJ1-2
length: 15
size: .
D: TRBD1
DNA: TGCGCCAGCAGTGAGTCACGGGACAGGGGAAATGGCTACACCTTC
CDR3: CASSESRDRGNGYTF

V: TRBV5-6
J: TRBJ2-1
length: 16
size: .
D: TRBD2
DNA: TGTGCCAGCAGCTCGGCAGGACTAGCGCCATACAATGAGCAGTTCTTC
CDR3: CASSSAGLAPYNEQFF

V: TRBV6-5
J: TRBJ2-1
length: 15
size: .
D: TRBD1
DNA: TGTGCCAGCAGTCCCCCTGGACAGGGGCGCAATGAGCAGTTCTTC
CDR3: CASSPPGQGRNEQFF

V: TRBV2
J: TRBJ2-5
length: 13
size: .
D: .
DNA: TGTGCCACTGCCGGGCTAGCGCAAGAGACCCAGTACTTC
CDR3: CATAGLAQETQYF

V: TRBV3-1/TRBV3-2
J: TRBJ1-2
length: 14
size: .
D: .
DNA: TGTGCCAGCAGCCAAGACCGGGCAGGGTATGGCTACACCTTC
CDR3: CASSQDRAGYGYTF

V: TRBV24-1
J: TRBJ2-1
length: 16
size: .
D: .
DNA: TGTGCCACCAGTGACTCCGGGACACCTATGTACAATGAGCAGTTCTTC
CDR3: CATSDSGTPMYNEQFF

V: TRBV6-1
J: TRBJ1-2
length: 15
size: .
D: .
DNA: TGTGCCAGCAGTGAAGGTGTAGGGGGACATTATGGCTACACCTTC
CDR3: CASSEGVGGHYGYTF

V: TRBV2
J: TRBJ1-3
length: 16
size: .
D: TRBD1
DNA: TGTGCCAGTGCCGGCCTTCAAGGGGGCTCCAGGAACACCATATATTTT
CDR3: CASAGLQGGSRNTIYF

V: TRBV9
J: TRBJ2-1
length: 17
size: .
D: TRBD1
DNA: TGTGCCAGCAGCGAGCCCGGCCAGGGGGCGCAAGACAATGAGCAGTTCTTC
CDR3: CASSEPGQGAQDNEQFF

V: TRBV7-9
J: TRBJ2-7
length: 14
size: once
D: TRBD1
DNA: TGTGCCTCAGCCCCCCAGGGGGCCCCCTACGAGCAGTACTTC
CDR3: CASAPQGAPYEQYF

V: TRBV5-1
J: TRBJ1-6
length: 15
size: .
D: .
DNA: TGCGCCAGCAGCTTGTATGGCGGCCCGGGGACACCCCTCCACTTT
CDR3: CASSLYGGPGTPLHF

V: TRBV10-1
J: TRBJ2-6
length: 17
size: .
D: .
DNA: TGCGCCAGCAGTGATGGAGGGCTCGGCTCTGGGGCCAACGTCCTGACTTTC
CDR3: CASSDGGLGSGANVLTF

V: TRBV24-1
J: TRBJ1-3
length: 15
size: .
D: .
DNA: TGTGCCACCAGTGACTCGACAGGCTCTGGAAACACCATATATTTT
CDR3: CATSDSTGSGNTIYF

V: TRBV19
J: TRBJ2-5
length: 12
size: .
D: .
DNA: TGTGCCAGTAGTGCAGAGGGAGAGACCCAGTACTTC
CDR3: CASSAEGETQYF

V: TRBV20-1
J: TRBJ2-3
length: 17
size: .
D: TRBD2
DNA: TGCAGTGCTAGTACCGGACTAGCGGGAGGGATAACAGATACGCAGTATTTT
CDR3: CSASTGLAGGITDTQYF

V: TRBV30
J: TRBJ1-5
length: 15
size: .
D: .
DNA: TGTGCCTGGAGTGTAAAGGCGGGAGGCTATCAGCCCCAGCATTTT
CDR3: CAWSVKAGGYQPQHF

V: TRBV7-9
J: TRBJ2-2
length: 16
size: .
D: .
DNA: TGTGCCAGCAGCCGAGAGGGGGATTCGAACACCGGGGAGCTGTTTTTT
CDR3: CASSREGDSNTGELFF

V: TRBV5-1
J: TRBJ2-5
length: 14
size: .
D: TRBD2
DNA: TGCGCCAGCAGCCCTACTAGCGCGAAAGAGACCCAGTACTTC
CDR3: CASSPTSAKETQYF

V: TRBV19
J: TRBJ2-2
length: 16
size: .
D: TRBD1
DNA: TGTGCCAGTAGTATCTCCCAGGGGGCGGTCACCGGGGAGCTGTTTTTT
CDR3: CASSISQGAVTGELFF

V: TRBV19
J: TRBJ2-6
length: 15
size: .
D: .
DNA: TGTGCCAGTAGTATAGCCCGGGCTGGGGCCAACGTCCTGACTTTC
CDR3: CASSIARAGANVLTF

V: TRBV19
J: TRBJ2-3
length: 17
size: .
D: TRBD1
DNA: TGTGCCAGTAGTATGGGACAGGGGTACTTTAGCACAGATACGCAGTATTTT
CDR3: CASSMGQGYFSTDTQYF

V: TRBV3-1/TRBV3-2
J: TRBJ1-2
length: 14
size: .
D: TRBD1
DNA: TGTGCCAGCAGCCATCGGGACAGCCTCGGGGGCTACACCTTC
CDR3: CASSHRDSLGGYTF

V: TRBV5-1
J: TRBJ1-4
length: 15
size: .
D: .
DNA: TGCGCCAGCAGCTTTGGAGGGGAGTGGGATGAAAAACTGTTTTTT
CDR3: CASSFGGEWDEKLFF